The present TCR beta chain was sequenced within a study of blood T cell repertoires in COVID-19. There are a few counts of this clone. Measured with immunoSEQ multiplex PCR; TCRdb has only the in-frame clones, and not every one. The data contain about 160,000 clones, 93% of them singletons. This CDR3 comprises 15 residues. CDR1 and CDR2 from the germline V gene are KGHSH and LQKENI. Unmatched junction bases numbered 9, after V lost 3 bases and J lost 8 bases. Specimen: peripheral blood. This chain joins TRBV18 and TRBJ2-1; 8 bases are shared with TRBD1. The clonotype originates from a woman aged 55-70 years with COVID-19, enrolled during active disease. The CDR3 bases are TGTGCCAGCTCACCTATAAAGGCAGGGGGCTATGAGCAGTTCTTC. Encoded protein: CASSPIKAGGYEQFF.